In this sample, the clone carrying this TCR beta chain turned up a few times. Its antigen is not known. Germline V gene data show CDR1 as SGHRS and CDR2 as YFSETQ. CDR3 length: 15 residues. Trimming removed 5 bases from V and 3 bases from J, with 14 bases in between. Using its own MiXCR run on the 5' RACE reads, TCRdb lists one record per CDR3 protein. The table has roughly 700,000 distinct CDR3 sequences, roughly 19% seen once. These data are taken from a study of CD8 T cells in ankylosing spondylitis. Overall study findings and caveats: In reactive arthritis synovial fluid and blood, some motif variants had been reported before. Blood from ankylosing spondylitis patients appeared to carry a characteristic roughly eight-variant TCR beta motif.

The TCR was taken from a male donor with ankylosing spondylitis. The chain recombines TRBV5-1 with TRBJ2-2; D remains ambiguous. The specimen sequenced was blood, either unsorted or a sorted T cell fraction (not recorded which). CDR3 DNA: TGCGCCAGCAGGCGTGGGTCGAAGGACACCGGGGAGCTGTTTTTT. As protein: CASRRGSKDTGELFF.